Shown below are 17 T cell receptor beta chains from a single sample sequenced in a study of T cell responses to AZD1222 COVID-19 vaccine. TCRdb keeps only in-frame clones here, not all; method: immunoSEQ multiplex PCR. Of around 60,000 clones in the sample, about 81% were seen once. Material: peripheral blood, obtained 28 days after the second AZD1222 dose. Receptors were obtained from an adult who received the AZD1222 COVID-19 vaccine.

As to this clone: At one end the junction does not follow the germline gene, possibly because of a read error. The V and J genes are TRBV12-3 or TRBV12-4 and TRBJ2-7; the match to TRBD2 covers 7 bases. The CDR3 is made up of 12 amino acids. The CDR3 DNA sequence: TGTGCCAGCAGCTTAGCGGGCTACGAGCAGTACTTC. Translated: CASSLAGYEQYF.

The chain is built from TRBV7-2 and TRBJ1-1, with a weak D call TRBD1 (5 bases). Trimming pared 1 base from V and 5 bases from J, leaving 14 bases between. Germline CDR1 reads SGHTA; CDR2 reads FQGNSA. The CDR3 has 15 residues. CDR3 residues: CASSLGGTAGTEAFF. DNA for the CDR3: TGTGCCAGCAGCTTAGGAGGTACAGCAGGGACTGAAGCTTTCTTT. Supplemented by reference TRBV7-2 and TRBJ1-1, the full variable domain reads GAGVSQSPSNKVTEKGKDVELRCDPISGHTALYWYRQSLGQGLEFLIYFQGNSAPDKSGLPSDRFSAERTGGSVSTLTIQRTQQEDSAVYLCASSLGGTAGTEAFFGQGTRLTVV.

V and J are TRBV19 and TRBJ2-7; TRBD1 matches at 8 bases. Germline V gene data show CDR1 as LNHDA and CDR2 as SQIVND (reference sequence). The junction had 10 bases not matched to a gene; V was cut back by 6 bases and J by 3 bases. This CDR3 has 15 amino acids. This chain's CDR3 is CASSTGTGFYYEQYF. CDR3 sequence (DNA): TGTGCCAGTAGCACCGGGACAGGATTTTACTACGAGCAGTACTTC.

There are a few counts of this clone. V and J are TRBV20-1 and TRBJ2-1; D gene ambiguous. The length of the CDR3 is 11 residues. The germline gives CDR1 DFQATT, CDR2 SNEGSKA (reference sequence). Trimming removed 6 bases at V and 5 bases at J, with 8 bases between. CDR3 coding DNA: TGCAGTGCAACCGACAACAATGAGCAGTTCTTC. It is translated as CSATDNNEQFF.

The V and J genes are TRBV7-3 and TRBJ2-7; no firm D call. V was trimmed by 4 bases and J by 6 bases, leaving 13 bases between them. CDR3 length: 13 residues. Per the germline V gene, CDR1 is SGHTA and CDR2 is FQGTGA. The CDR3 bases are TGTGCCAGCAGCTGGGAACCGACGGGCGAGCAGTACTTC. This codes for CASSWEPTGEQYF. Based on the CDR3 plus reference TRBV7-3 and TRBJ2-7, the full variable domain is GAGVSQTPSNKVTEKGKYVELRCDPISGHTALYWYRQSLGQGPEFLIYFQGTGAADDSGLPNDRFFAVRPEGSVSTLKIQRTERGDSAVYLCASSWEPTGEQYFGPGTRLTVT.

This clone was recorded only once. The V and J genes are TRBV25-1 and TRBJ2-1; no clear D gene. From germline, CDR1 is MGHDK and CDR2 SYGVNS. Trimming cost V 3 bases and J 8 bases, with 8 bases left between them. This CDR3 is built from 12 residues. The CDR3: CASSDLGYEQFF. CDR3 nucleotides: TGTGCCAGCAGTGACCTAGGCTATGAGCAGTTCTTC.

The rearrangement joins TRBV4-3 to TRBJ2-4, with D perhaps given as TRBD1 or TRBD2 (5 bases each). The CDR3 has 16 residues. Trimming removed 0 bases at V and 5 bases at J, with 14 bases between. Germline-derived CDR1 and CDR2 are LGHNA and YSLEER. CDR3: CASSQDLGPGQNIQYF. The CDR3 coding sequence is TGCGCCAGCAGCCAAGATCTTGGGCCGGGGCAAAACATTCAGTACTTC.

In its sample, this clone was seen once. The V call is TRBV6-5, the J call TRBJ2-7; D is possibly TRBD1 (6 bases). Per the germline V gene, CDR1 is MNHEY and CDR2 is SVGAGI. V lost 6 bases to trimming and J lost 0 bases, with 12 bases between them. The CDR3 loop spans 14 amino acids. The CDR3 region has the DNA TGTGCCAGCAGCCCCGACAGGAACTCCTACGAGCAGTACTTC. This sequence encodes CASSPDRNSYEQYF.

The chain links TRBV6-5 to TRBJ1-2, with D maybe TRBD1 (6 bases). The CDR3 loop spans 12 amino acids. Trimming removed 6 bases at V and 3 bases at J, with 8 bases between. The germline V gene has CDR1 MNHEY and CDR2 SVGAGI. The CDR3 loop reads CASSSGDYGYTF. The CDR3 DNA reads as TGTGCCAGCAGCTCAGGGGACTATGGCTACACCTTC.

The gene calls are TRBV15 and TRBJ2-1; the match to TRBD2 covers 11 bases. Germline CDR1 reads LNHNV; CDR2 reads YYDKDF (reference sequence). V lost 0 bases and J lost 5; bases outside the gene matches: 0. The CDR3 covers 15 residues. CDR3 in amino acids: CATSRELAGDNEQFF. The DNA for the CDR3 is TGTGCCACCAGCAGAGAACTAGCGGGGGACAATGAGCAGTTCTTC.

The CDR3 sequence is CASSQAGTGGEKLFF. CDR3 nucleotide sequence: TGTGCCAGCAGCCAAGCAGGGACAGGGGGGGAAAAACTGTTTTTT. The genes are TRBV4-2 and TRBJ1-4; the match to TRBD1 covers 11 bases. The CDR3 consists of 15 residues. CDR1 and CDR2 from the germline V gene are LGHNA and YNFKEQ. The V segment lost 1 base and the J segment 8 bases; nucleotides outside the gene matches: 3.

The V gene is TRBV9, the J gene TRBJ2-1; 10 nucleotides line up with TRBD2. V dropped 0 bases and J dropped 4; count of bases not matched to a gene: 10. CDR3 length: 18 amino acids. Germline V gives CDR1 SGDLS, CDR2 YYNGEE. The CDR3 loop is CASSVGLAGVLSYNEQFF. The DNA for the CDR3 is TGTGCCAGCAGCGTAGGCCTAGCGGGAGTGTTGTCGTACAATGAGCAGTTCTTC.

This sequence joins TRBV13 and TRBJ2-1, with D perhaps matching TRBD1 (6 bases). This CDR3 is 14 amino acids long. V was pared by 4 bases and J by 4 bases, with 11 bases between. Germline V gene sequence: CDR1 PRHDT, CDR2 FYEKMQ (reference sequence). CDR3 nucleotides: TGTGCCAGCAGCTCTAGGACAGCATACAATGAGCAGTTCTTC. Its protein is CASSSRTAYNEQFF.

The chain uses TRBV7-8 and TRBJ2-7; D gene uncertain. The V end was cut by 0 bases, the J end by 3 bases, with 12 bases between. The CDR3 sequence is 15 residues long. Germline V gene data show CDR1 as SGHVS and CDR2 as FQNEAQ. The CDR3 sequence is CASSLASYPSYEQYF. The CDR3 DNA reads TGTGCCAGCAGCTTAGCTTCGTACCCAAGCTACGAGCAGTACTTC.

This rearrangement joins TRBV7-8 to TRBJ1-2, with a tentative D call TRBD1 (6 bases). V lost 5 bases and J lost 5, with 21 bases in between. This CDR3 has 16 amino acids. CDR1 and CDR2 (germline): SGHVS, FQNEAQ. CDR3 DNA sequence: TGTGCCAGCAGCCCATTTTTGGGGGGCGCCTGGTATGGCTACACCTTC. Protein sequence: CASSPFLGGAWYGYTF.

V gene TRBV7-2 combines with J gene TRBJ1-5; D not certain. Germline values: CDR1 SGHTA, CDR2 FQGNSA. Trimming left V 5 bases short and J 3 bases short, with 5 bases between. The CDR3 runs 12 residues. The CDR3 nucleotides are TGTGCCAGCAGCCGGGCCAATCAGCCCCAGCATTTT. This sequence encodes CASSRANQPQHF.

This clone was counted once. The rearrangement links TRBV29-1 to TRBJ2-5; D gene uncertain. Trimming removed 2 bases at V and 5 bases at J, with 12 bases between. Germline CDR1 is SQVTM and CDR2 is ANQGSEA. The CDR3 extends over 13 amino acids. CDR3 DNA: TGCAGCGTTGAATATGGGGTCGGCGAGACCCAGTACTTC. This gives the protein CSVEYGVGETQYF.